Listed here is a single T cell receptor beta chain. Its antigen is as yet unknown. V was cut by 3 bases and J by 0 bases, with 12 bases left in between. This CDR3 is built from 16 residues. The germline V gene has CDR1 MDHEN and CDR2 SYDVKM. This record belongs to a study of vaccination and CD4 T cells after COVID-19. Overall study findings and caveats: From roughly 21 to 40, the median of SARS-CoV-2-reactive clonotypes rose without reaching significance.

The treatment here: roughly 10-day PBMC culture with coronavirus spike peptide pools or control peptides (ViraFEST assay). The unexposed donor's CD4+ T cells were collected before the COVID-19 pandemic (2011-2018). Cultures got half-medium changes with IL-2 on days 3 and 7. Where cell yield allowed, unexposed-donor CD4+ T cells were probed with SARS-CoV-2 S/N and four cold-coronavirus spikes. Cultured CD4+ T cell DNA underwent sequencing with the Oncomine TCR Beta short-read assay. Genomic DNA was isolated from CD4+ T cells that had been cultured. A single record per CDR3 protein comes from TCRdb applying MiXCR to the PCR reads. The repertoire consists of about 11,000 distinct CDR3 sequences, with about 30% occurring once and the leading ten covering roughly 14%.

The specimen was CD4+ T cells from blood, cultured in vitro. This clonotype was obtained from a human donor in good health. The rearrangement uses TRBV28 and TRBJ1-5; D not certain. CDR3 protein: CASSFMELYSNQPQHF. The CDR3 DNA reads TGTGCCAGCAGTTTCATGGAACTTTATAGCAATCAGCCCCAGCATTTT.